One sample yielded the 21 T cell receptor beta chains listed below, sequenced in a study of metastatic and nonmetastatic thyroid tumors. TCRdb reassembled clones from the PCR reads with MiXCR. Among 15,000 to 20,000 clones listed, 9.5% to 15% were seen once. Patients were all untreated before their thyroid surgery. Sequencing was done on a sample of blood. The origin of the receptors is a female donor with papillary thyroid cancer or a benign thyroid nodule (not recorded which). Some clones in this sample may be carry-over from other donors' samples.

This clone has a count of ten or more. V usage is TRBV19 and J usage is TRBJ2-5, with TRBD1 as a possible D gene (5 bases). Between the trimmed V and J ends, which lost 8 bases and 4 bases, there was a span of 17 bases. The CDR3 sequence is 14 residues long. Germline CDR1 reads LNHDA; CDR2 reads SQIVND (reference sequence). This CDR3 is CASEKQGTVETQYF. CDR3 bases: TGTGCCAGTGAAAAGCAGGGTACGGTAGAGACCCAGTACTTC.

V and J are TRBV28 and TRBJ1-1, with D possibly matching TRBD1 (5 bases). Germline V gene data show CDR1 as MDHEN and CDR2 as SYDVKM. This CDR3 contains 14 residues. Trimming took off 6 bases at V and 2 bases at J, with 13 bases between the two ends. The CDR3 nucleotides are TGTGCCAGCAGACTGGCACAGGTCAACACTGAAGCTTTCTTT. Its translation is CASRLAQVNTEAFF.

This clone came up many times. The chain is built from TRBV14 and TRBJ1-2; D possibly corresponds to TRBD1 (5 bases). This CDR3 is built from 14 residues. The V gene lost 0 bases and the J gene lost 8 bases, with 13 bases spanning the gap. Looked up from germline, CDR1 is SGHDN and CDR2 is FVKESK. CDR3 nucleotides: TGTGCCAGCAGCCAAGATCGGGGGTACAGCGGCTACACCTTC. It yields the protein CASSQDRGYSGYTF.

As regards this clone: The junction differs from germline at one of its ends, possibly a read error. V and J are TRBV12-3 or TRBV12-4 and TRBJ1-1; maybe TRBD1 (6 bases). This CDR3 is 13 amino acids long. The CDR3 DNA sequence: TGTGCCAGCAGTTTACAGGGGAACACTGGAGCTTTCTTT. It codes for CASSLQGNTGAFF.

This rearrangement joins TRBV19 to TRBJ2-3, with 11 bases fitting TRBD2. With V trimmed by 4 bases and J by 3 bases, 9 bases remained unmatched. Germline CDR1 LNHDA, CDR2 SQIVND (reference sequence). There are 17 residues in the CDR3. CDR3 protein: CASSKGLAVSGTDTQYF. The CDR3 DNA follows: TGTGCCAGTAGTAAGGGACTAGCGGTTTCAGGGACAGATACGCAGTATTTT.

This clone was recorded at least ten times. The V gene is TRBV11-2, the J gene TRBJ2-3; D is ambiguous. V lost 3 bases to trimming and J lost 4 bases, with 14 bases between them. Germline CDR1 and CDR2: SGHAT and FQNNGV. This CDR3 has 15 amino acids. CDR3 amino acids: CASSLDRWRADTQYF. The CDR3 nucleotides read TGTGCCAGCAGCTTGGATAGATGGCGAGCAGATACGCAGTATTTT.

This clone was seen many times. The chain couples TRBV5-6 to TRBJ1-5; D is unclear. This CDR3 contains 13 residues. Germline V gene sequence: CDR1 SGHDT, CDR2 YYEEEE. Trimming took off 0 bases at V and 7 bases at J, with 8 bases between the two ends. CDR3 coding DNA: TGTGCCAGCAGCTTGGGAGGGCAACAGCCCCAGCATTTT. Its translation is CASSLGGQQPQHF.

This clone has a count of ten or more. The rearrangement joins TRBV27 to TRBJ2-3, with 8 bases matching TRBD2. Trimming removed 5 bases from V and 7 bases from J; junction bases left unmatched: 14. This CDR3 has 16 amino acids. From germline, CDR1 is MNHEY and CDR2 SMNVEV (reference sequence). CDR3 loop: CASSPAGAKNVNTQYF. CDR3 coding DNA: TGTGCCAGCAGTCCAGCGGGGGCCAAGAATGTAAATACGCAGTATTTT.

The rearrangement uses TRBV6-1 and TRBJ2-3; possible D gene TRBD2, 5 bases. V lost 6 bases to trimming and J lost 0 bases, with 10 bases between them. CDR1 is MNHNS and CDR2 is SASEGT in the germline V gene. The CDR3 has 14 residues. CDR3 DNA: TGTGCCAGCAGGACTACTTTTAGCACAGATACGCAGTATTTT. Translated, it gives CASRTTFSTDTQYF.

This clone was counted at least ten times. V is TRBV7-2 and J is TRBJ2-7, with D perhaps TRBD1 or TRBD2 (5 bases each). V lost 5 bases, J lost 6 bases, and 8 bases lay in between. This CDR3 has 11 amino acids. Germline CDR1 SGHTA, CDR2 FQGNSA. CDR3 in DNA: TGTGCCAGCAGCCTGAGGGGCGAGCAGTACTTC. This translates into CASSLRGEQYF.

The sample holds many counts of this clone. The chain links TRBV20-1 to TRBJ2-3, with D tentatively TRBD2 (5 bases). V was cut by 7 bases and J by 0 bases, with 14 bases left in between. CDR1 and CDR2 from the germline V gene are DFQATT and SNEGSKA (reference sequence). CDR3 size: 14 residues. CDR3 DNA sequence: TGCAGTGGCCTCTTAGCGTCTAGCACAGATACGCAGTATTTT. This translates into CSGLLASSTDTQYF.

This clone was seen at least ten times. The V gene is TRBV20-1, the J gene TRBJ2-7; 8 nucleotides line up with TRBD1. Looked up from germline, CDR1 is DFQATT and CDR2 is SNEGSKA (reference sequence). With 3 bases clipped from V and 4 bases from J, the junction kept 11 bases outside the gene matches. CDR3 length: 15 residues. In DNA, the CDR3 is TGCAGTGCTAGGATACTTGGACAGGGAGCGTACGAGCAGTACTTC. Protein: CSARILGQGAYEQYF.

Turning to this clone: One end of the junction fails to match germline, which may point to a read error. The chain uses TRBV27 and TRBJ2-7, with a tentative D call TRBD2 (6 bases). The CDR3 runs to 14 residues. Germline V gene lookup returns CDR1 MNHEY and CDR2 SMNVEV (reference sequence). CDR3 sequence (DNA): TGTGTCAGCAGAGAACTAGCTGGTGGCTACGAGCAGTACTTC. It specifies CVSRELAGGYEQYF.

This clone is medium-sized (0.01 to 0.1%). V and J are TRBV27 and TRBJ2-7; no clear D gene. Trimming took 3 bases from V and 3 from J, leaving 9 bases between them. From germline, CDR1 is MNHEY and CDR2 SMNVEV (reference sequence). This CDR3 comprises 13 residues. CDR3 region: CASSLSEYYEQYF. In DNA form, the CDR3 reads TGTGCCAGCAGTTTGTCTGAGTACTACGAGCAGTACTTC.

This clone was seen more than once but under ten times. The chain has TRBV28 and TRBJ1-3; possibly TRBD1 for D (5 bases). This CDR3 has 15 amino acids. V gave up 7 bases and J gave up 4 bases, with 17 bases separating them. Germline assignment: CDR1 MDHEN and CDR2 SYDVKM. The CDR3 nucleotides read TGTGCCAGCATCTCGTGGGGCTCCCTCGGAAACACCATATATTTT. It codes for CASISWGSLGNTIYF.

This clone was counted many times. The chain recombines TRBV9 with TRBJ2-1, with D possibly being TRBD2 (5 bases). Germline values: CDR1 SGDLS, CDR2 YYNGEE. CDR3 length: 14 amino acids. V was shortened by 4 bases and J by 10 bases, with 18 bases between the two germline ends. This chain's CDR3 is CASSLAWETQEQFF. CDR3 DNA sequence: TGTGCCAGCAGCCTAGCATGGGAAACCCAGGAGCAGTTCTTC.

The V gene is TRBV7-8, the J gene TRBJ1-1, with D unresolved. Germline assignment: CDR1 SGHVS and CDR2 FQNEAQ. The CDR3 is 13 residues long. V lost 8 bases, J lost 1 base, and 11 bases lay in between. CDR3 DNA: TGTGCCAGCCGAAAAAGGGCGAACACTGAAGCTTTCTTT. This encodes CASRKRANTEAFF.

This clone is medium-sized. The chain employs TRBV2 and TRBJ1-3; perhaps TRBD1 as D (5 bases). The CDR3 is 14 residues long. V lost 4 bases and J 4 bases, leaving 11 bases between the germline ends. Germline CDR1 is SNHLY and CDR2 is FYNNEI. In DNA form, the CDR3 reads TGTGCCAGCAGTGCAGGGTCTGGGGGAAACACCATATATTTT. Amino acid sequence: CASSAGSGGNTIYF.

This sequence joins TRBV20-1 and TRBJ2-1; TRBD1 might be the D (6 bases). Deletions cut 1 base from V and 16 bases from J, with 20 bases between. CDR3 size: 13 residues. Per the germline V gene, CDR1 is DFQATT and CDR2 is SNEGSKA (reference sequence). CDR3 amino acids: CSARGARGNDHFF. In DNA form, the CDR3 reads TGCAGTGCTAGAGGGGCGAGGGGGAATGATCATTTCTTC.

This clone has just a few counts. The junction differs from germline at one of its ends, possibly a read error. V and J are TRBV28 and TRBJ1-1, with D possibly being TRBD1 (6 bases). Germline CDR1 is MDHEN and CDR2 is SYDVKM. The CDR3 sequence is 14 residues long. This CDR3 is CPSRIAGARTEAFF. The CDR3, as DNA: TGTCCCAGCAGGATAGCAGGGGCACGCACTGAAGCTTTCTTT.

This clone has at least ten counts. CDR3 region: CATSTGRPSNQPQHF. For the CDR3, the DNA is TGTGCCACCAGCACAGGACGCCCTAGCAATCAGCCCCAGCATTTT. The chain has TRBV24-1 and TRBJ1-5; D may be TRBD1 (5 bases). Germline V gene data show CDR1 as KGHDR and CDR2 as SFDVKD. Trimming took off 7 bases at V and 0 bases at J, with 12 bases between the two ends. The CDR3 has 15 residues.